These T cell receptor beta chains were read from a single sample in a study of T cell responses to AZD1222 COVID-19 vaccine. Some clones are missing from TCRdb's copy, which holds only in-frame ones; the method was immunoSEQ multiplex PCR. This table holds about 110,000 clones, around 91% found once. The sample consisted of peripheral blood, taken 28 days after the second AZD1222 dose. Every receptor here comes from an adult who received the AZD1222 COVID-19 vaccine. Both conserved end residues are part of each CDR3. D genes are given only for firm matches. Size tells how often a clone was seen (once, few, many) or the class of an expanded clone, and some rows leave it out.

>TRBV12-3/TRBV12-4|13|NA|TRBJ1-3|NA
CASSGGAGNTIYF
TGTGCCAGCAGTGGAGGGGCAGGAAACACCATATATTTT
>TRBV6-4|14|NA|TRBJ2-7|NA
CASRETTKLYEQYF
TGTGCCAGCAGGGAAACTACTAAGCTCTACGAGCAGTACTTC
>TRBV9|15|NA|TRBJ2-1|NA
CASSVDSSTYNEQFF
TGTGCCAGCAGCGTAGACTCAAGCACCTACAATGAGCAGTTCTTC
>TRBV7-2|11|NA|TRBJ2-7|NA
CASSRGLEQYF
TGTGCCAGCAGCAGGGGTCTCGAGCAGTACTTC
>TRBV11-2|14|NA|TRBJ2-5|NA
CASSSGFSGETQYF
TGTGCCAGCAGCTCCGGGTTCTCGGGGGAGACCCAGTACTTC
>TRBV10-3|10|NA|TRBJ2-7|NA
CAMALYEQYF
TGTGCCATGGCTCTCTACGAGCAGTACTTC
>TRBV11-2|15|NA|TRBJ1-2|NA
CASSSTGGGPYGYTF
TGTGCCAGCAGCTCCACGGGAGGGGGTCCTTATGGCTACACCTTC
>TRBV5-8|13|NA|TRBJ1-3|NA
CASSHRTGNTIYF
TGTGCCAGCAGCCATAGAACTGGAAACACCATATATTTT
>TRBV4-2|13|NA|TRBJ2-1|NA
CASSPAPYNEQFF
TGTGCCAGCAGCCCAGCTCCCTACAATGAGCAGTTCTTC
>TRBV6-5|15|NA|TRBJ1-5|NA
CASSYVGGGNQPQHF
TGTGCCAGCAGTTACGTGGGGGGCGGCAATCAGCCCCAGCATTTT
>TRBV29-1|13|once|TRBJ2-5|NA
CSVEKQIQETQYF
TGCAGCGTTGAGAAACAGATACAAGAGACCCAGTACTTC
>TRBV6-2/TRBV6-3|13|NA|TRBJ2-2|NA
CASSFQRPGELFF
TGTGCCAGCAGTTTCCAACGCCCCGGGGAGCTGTTTTTT
>TRBV11-2|12|NA|TRBJ2-2|NA
CASSRDAGELFF
TGTGCCAGCAGTCGGGACGCCGGGGAGCTGTTTTTT
>TRBV27|15|NA|TRBJ1-1|NA
CASSIRGTMNTEAFF
TGTGCCAGCAGTATTAGGGGGACAATGAACACTGAAGCTTTCTTT
>TRBV7-3|15|NA|TRBJ2-5|NA
CASSLRGTVQETQYF
TGTGCCAGCAGCTTACGGGGGACAGTCCAAGAGACCCAGTACTTC
>TRBV27|13|NA|TRBJ1-6|NA
CASSLSRVSPLHF
TGTGCCAGCAGTTTATCCCGGGTTTCACCCCTCCACTTT
>TRBV27|11|NA|TRBJ1-2|NA
CASRSTGGYTF
TGTGCCAGCAGGTCTACAGGGGGCTACACCTTC
>TRBV30|14|NA|TRBJ2-7|NA
CAFEVGVISYEQYF
TGTGCCTTCGAGGTGGGCGTGATATCCTACGAGCAGTACTTC
>TRBV9|13|NA|TRBJ2-7|NA
CASSSHNRDEQYF
TGTGCCAGCAGCTCCCATAATAGGGACGAGCAGTACTTC
>TRBV4-1|16|NA|TRBJ1-1|NA
CASSQGPRQRPGGAFF
TGCGCCAGCAGCCAAGGTCCCAGGCAACGGCCGGGGGGAGCTTTCTTT
>TRBV6-2/TRBV6-3|13|NA|TRBJ1-1|NA
CASSYSRNIEAFF
TGTGCCAGCAGTTACTCGAGGAATATAGAAGCTTTCTTT